Listed below are T cell receptor beta chains from one sample, sequenced in a study of cytotoxic CD8 clonotypes in ibrutinib-treated CLL. Data came from immunoSEQ multiplex PCR; TCRdb stores just in-frame clones and leaves some out. The repertoire holds around 53,000 clones, with roughly 49% as singletons. The specimen comprised PBMCs, sampled at disease progression, from a patient treated with ibrutinib. The receptors here all came from a human donor with chronic lymphocytic leukemia. The CDR3 runs from the conserved cysteine through the conserved F or W. A D gene is named only where the DNA matches it firmly. Clone size is given for some rows only: seen once, a few or many times, or a class if the clone is expanded.

many NA 13 TRBJ2-5 TRBV7-3 TGTGCCAGCAGCTTAACGTTCGGAGAGACCCAGTACTTC CASSLTFGETQYF
NA NA 13 TRBJ1-2 TRBV19 TGTGCCAGTAGTATTACGCCTAACTATGGCTACACCTTC CASSITPNYGYTF
NA NA 20 TRBJ2-3 TRBV2 TGTGCCAGCAGTGAAGCCTATCCCGTCGGGGGATTAGCAAGCACAGATACGCAGTATTTT CASSEAYPVGGLASTDTQYF
few NA 17 TRBJ2-1 TRBV19 TGTGCCAGTAGTATACGCCCCGGGGGAGCGGCCTACAATGAGCAGTTCTTC CASSIRPGGAAYNEQFF
NA NA 15 TRBJ2-7 TRBV6-5 TGTGCCAGCAGTTACTCGAACTATCACTCCTACGAGCAGTACTTC CASSYSNYHSYEQYF
NA NA 15 TRBJ2-3 TRBV6-5 TGTGCCAGCAGCACCCCCGGGGAGGGCACAGATACGCAGTATTTT CASSTPGEGTDTQYF
NA TRBD2 14 TRBJ2-7 TRBV5-1 TGCGCCAGCAGCGAGGGACTAGCGGGACTCGAGCAGTACTTC CASSEGLAGLEQYF
NA TRBD1 15 TRBJ2-7 TRBV11-3 TGTGCCAGCAGCTTAGGACAGGGGCCTACCTACGAGCAGTACTTC CASSLGQGPTYEQYF
few NA 14 TRBJ2-3 TRBV7-2 TGTGCCACCCAATTTAGGGTTTCTACAGATACGCAGTATTTT CATQFRVSTDTQYF
few NA 17 TRBJ1-2 TRBV5-6 TGTGCCAGCAGCTTAAAATGGACAGACACTACTAACTATGGCTACACCTTC CASSLKWTDTTNYGYTF
NA NA 13 TRBJ2-1 TRBV25-1 TGTGCCAGCAGGGAACAGGGTTGGAATGAGCAGTTCTTC CASREQGWNEQFF
NA NA 16 TRBJ1-3 TRBV4-1 TGCGCCAGCAGCCAAGGGGTGCTAAGCGCTGGAAACACCATATATTTT CASSQGVLSAGNTIYF
NA TRBD2 16 TRBJ2-5 TRBV10-3 TGTGCCATCAGTGACCAGACTAGCGGGAGTGCAGAGACCCAGTACTTC CAISDQTSGSAETQYF
NA NA 13 TRBJ2-7 TRBV7-8 TGTGCCAGCAGCTTAGTACAGGCCTACGAGCAGTACTTC CASSLVQAYEQYF
NA TRBD1 16 TRBJ2-7 TRBV4-1 TGCGCCAGCAGCCAAGGCCCCGGGACAGGGGGAGGAGAGCAGTACTTC CASSQGPGTGGGEQYF
once TRBD1 15 TRBJ1-2 TRBV27 TGTGCCAGCAGTTTCGCCGCTGGACAGGGAGAAGGCTACACCTTC CASSFAAGQGEGYTF
NA NA 12 TRBJ2-1 TRBV11-3 TGTGCCAGCAGCTCGGACAGCAATGAGCAGTTCTTC CASSSDSNEQFF
NA TRBD2 14 TRBJ2-7 TRBV30 TGTGCCTGGACTCGGACTAGCGGATCCTACGAGCAGTACTTC CAWTRTSGSYEQYF
NA NA 14 TRBJ1-2 TRBV5-6 TGTGCCAGCAGCGCCAGGGAGGAGATCTATGGCTACACCTTC CASSAREEIYGYTF
few TRBD2 17 TRBJ2-3 TRBV19 TGTGCCAGTAGTATAGAGATAGCGGGAGGATCCACAGATACGCAGTATTTT CASSIEIAGGSTDTQYF
NA NA 11 TRBJ1-2 TRBV30 TGTGCCTGGAGGGCCCCCCTTGGCTACACCTTC CAWRAPLGYTF
NA NA 15 TRBJ2-1 TRBV19 TGTGCCAGTAGTAGAGGGGGGGCCCACTACAATGAGCAGTTCTTC CASSRGGAHYNEQFF
NA NA 15 TRBJ2-5 TRBV25-1 TGTGCCAGCAGTGAATGGCCTACATACCAAGAGACCCAGTACTTC CASSEWPTYQETQYF
NA NA 16 TRBJ1-5 TRBV27 TGTGCCAGCAGTCCGACGACAGGTAATAGCAATCAGCCCCAGCATTTT CASSPTTGNSNQPQHF
few TRBD1 14 TRBJ1-2 TRBV10-3 TGTGCCATCAGAGGACAGGGGGGCGGCTATGGCTACACCTTC CAIRGQGGGYGYTF
NA NA 12 TRBJ2-7 TRBV10-3 TGTGCCAGCACATCAGGGGCCTACGAGCAGTACTTC CASTSGAYEQYF
once NA 16 TRBJ1-5 TRBV9 TGTGCCAGCAGCGTAGAACAGGGTAGCGACAATCAGCCCCAGCATTTT CASSVEQGSDNQPQHF
NA NA 13 TRBJ2-2 TRBV10-3 TGTGCCATCAGATGGGACTTGACCGGGGAGCTGTTTTTT CAIRWDLTGELFF
NA NA 14 TRBJ1-1 TRBV28 TGTGCCAGCATCTCCAGTGGGTTCAACACTGAAGCTTTCTTT CASISSGFNTEAFF
NA NA 17 TRBJ2-1 TRBV21-1 TGTGCCAGCATCGGATTGACAGGGAGACCCTCCTACAATGAGCAGTTCTTC CASIGLTGRPSYNEQFF
NA TRBD1 16 TRBJ2-2 TRBV4-2 TGTGCCAGCAGCCAAGATGGGACAGGAGATGCCGGGGAGCTGTTTTTT CASSQDGTGDAGELFF
NA NA 13 TRBJ1-1 TRBV19 TGTGCCAGTAGTATTACTTGGAGCACTGAAGCTTTCTTT CASSITWSTEAFF
NA NA 13 TRBJ2-2 TRBV7-2 TGTGCCAGCAGAATAGGGGAACTCGGGGAGCTGTTTTTT CASRIGELGELFF
NA NA 13 TRBJ1-2 TRBV2 TGTGCCAGCAAGCCCGCGGGCGGCTATGGCTACACCTTC CASKPAGGYGYTF
once NA 15 TRBJ2-2 TRBV12-5 TGTGCTAGTGGTTGGGGGGCAGGGAACACCGGGGAGCTGTTTTTT CASGWGAGNTGELFF